The clone carrying this T cell receptor (beta chain) was picked up one time. Germline CDR1 and CDR2: MNHEY and SMNVEV (reference sequence). This CDR3 is 13 amino acids long. V was cut by 8 bases and J by 3 bases, with 14 bases left in between. Clones were sequenced by immunoSEQ multiplex PCR, and TCRdb holds only the in-frame ones, with some missing. The sample carries around 120,000 clones, approximately 90% recorded once. Some second doses came at about 4 weeks and others at about 12 weeks; these were pooled. These data originate in a study of T cell responses to AZD1222 COVID-19 vaccine. This receptor was identified in an adult who received the AZD1222 COVID-19 vaccine. The rearrangement uses TRBV27 and TRBJ2-7, with a weak D call TRBD2 (5 bases). Material: peripheral blood, obtained 28 days after the second AZD1222 dose. CDR3 coding DNA: TGTGCCAGCCATAGGGCCGGAGGCTACGAGCAGTACTTC. It is translated as CASHRAGGYEQYF.